The clone carrying this TCR beta chain was recorded a few times. Its target is not known. The CDR3 regions of TCR beta were amplified from RNA transcripts. In the first-round RT-PCR of the TCR CDR3, the HTBI primer set was used. From the multiplex PCR reads, TCRdb called clonotypes with MiXCR, one entry per CDR3 protein. The table lists hundreds of thousands of distinct CDR3 sequences, over 40% of them singletons. These data come from a study of T cells in Graves' hyperthyroidism and ophthalmopathy. Germline V gene sequence: CDR1 SGHTA, CDR2 FQGNSA. V lost 3 bases and J 4 bases, leaving 16 bases between the germline ends. The CDR3 runs 16 residues. Study observations and caveats: Among clonotypes expanded in thyroid above 0.001, most were also found in blood. It was a median about seven months before onset that the model predicted ophthalmopathy.

Sequenced input: peripheral blood or thyroid tissue (not recorded which). J is TRBJ1-5 and V is TRBV7-2, with unresolved D. This clonotype was sampled from an adult man with Graves' disease, either hyperthyroidism or ophthalmopathy (not recorded which). The CDR3 coding sequence is TGTGCCAGCAGCTTGGGAACGGACCCTGTTAATCAGCCCCAGCATTTT. It specifies CASSLGTDPVNQPQHF. The complete variable domain, with remaining parts taken from reference TRBV7-2 and TRBJ1-5, reads GAGVSQSPSNKVTEKGKDVELRCDPISGHTALYWYRQSLGQGLEFLIYFQGNSAPDKSGLPSDRFSAERTGGSVSTLTIQRTQQEDSAVYLCASSLGTDPVNQPQHFGDGTRLSIL.